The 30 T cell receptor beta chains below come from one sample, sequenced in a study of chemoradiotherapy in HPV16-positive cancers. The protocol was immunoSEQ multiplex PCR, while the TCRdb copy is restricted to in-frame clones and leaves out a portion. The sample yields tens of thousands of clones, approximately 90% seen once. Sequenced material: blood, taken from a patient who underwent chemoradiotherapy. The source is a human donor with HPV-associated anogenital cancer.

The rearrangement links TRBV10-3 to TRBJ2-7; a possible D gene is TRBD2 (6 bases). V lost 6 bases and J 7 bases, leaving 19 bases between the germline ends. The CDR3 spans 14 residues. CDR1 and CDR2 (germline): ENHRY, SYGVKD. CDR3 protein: CAISGGTDRREQYF. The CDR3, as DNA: TGTGCCATCAGCGGGGGTACAGATCGCCGGGAGCAGTACTTC.

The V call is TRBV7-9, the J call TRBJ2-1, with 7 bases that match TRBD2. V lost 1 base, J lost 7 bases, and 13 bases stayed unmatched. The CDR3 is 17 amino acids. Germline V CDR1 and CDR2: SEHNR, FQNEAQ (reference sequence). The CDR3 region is CASSLVMGRGRGNEQFF. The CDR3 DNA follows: TGTGCCAGCAGCTTAGTCATGGGGAGGGGCCGAGGGAATGAGCAGTTCTTC. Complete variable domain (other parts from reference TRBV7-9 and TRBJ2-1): DTGVSQNPRHKITKRGQNVTFRCDPISEHNRLYWYRQTLGQGPEFLTYFQNEAQLEKSRLLSDRFSAERPKGSFSTLEIQRTEQGDSAMYLCASSLVMGRGRGNEQFFGPGTRLTVL.

CDR3 protein: CASTQLMVVPAQFF. For the CDR3, the DNA is TGTGCCAGCACCCAATTGATGGTCGTCCCCGCCCAGTTCTTC. This chain uses TRBV6-6 with TRBJ2-1; no clear D gene. The CDR3 consists of 14 residues. CDR1 is MNHNY, CDR2 SVGAGI, per germline (reference sequence). V lost 7 bases and J lost 13, with 23 bases in between.

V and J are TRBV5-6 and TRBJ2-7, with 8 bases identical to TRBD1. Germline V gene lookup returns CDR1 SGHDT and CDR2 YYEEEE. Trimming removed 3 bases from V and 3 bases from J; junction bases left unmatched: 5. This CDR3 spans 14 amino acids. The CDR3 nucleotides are TGTGCCAGCAGCTGGGGGACAGGAAACTACGAGCAGTACTTC. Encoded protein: CASSWGTGNYEQYF.

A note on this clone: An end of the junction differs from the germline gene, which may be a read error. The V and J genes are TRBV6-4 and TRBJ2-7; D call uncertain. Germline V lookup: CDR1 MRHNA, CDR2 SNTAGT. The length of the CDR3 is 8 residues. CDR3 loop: CASSLNPF. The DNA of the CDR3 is TGTGCCAGCAGCCTTAACCCCTTC.

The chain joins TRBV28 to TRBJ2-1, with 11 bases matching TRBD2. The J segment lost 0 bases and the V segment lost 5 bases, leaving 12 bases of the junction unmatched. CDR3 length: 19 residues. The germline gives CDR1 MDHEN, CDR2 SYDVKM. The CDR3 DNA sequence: TGTGCCAGCAGTACCCGGGGGCTAGCGGGAGGTACCTCCTACAATGAGCAGTTCTTC. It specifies CASSTRGLAGGTSYNEQFF.

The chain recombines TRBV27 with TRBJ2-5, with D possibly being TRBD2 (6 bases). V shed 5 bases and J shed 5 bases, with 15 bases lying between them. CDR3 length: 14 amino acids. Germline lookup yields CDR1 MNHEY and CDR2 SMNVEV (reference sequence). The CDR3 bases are TGTGCCAGCAGTCGGGGACTGAGTGGGGAGACCCAGTACTTC. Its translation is CASSRGLSGETQYF.

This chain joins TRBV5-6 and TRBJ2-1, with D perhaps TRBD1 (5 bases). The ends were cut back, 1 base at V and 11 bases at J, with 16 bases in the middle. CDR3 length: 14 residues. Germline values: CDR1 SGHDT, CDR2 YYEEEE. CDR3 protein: CASSLSFTTDQQFF. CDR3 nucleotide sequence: TGTGCCAGCAGCTTGAGTTTTACGACAGACCAGCAGTTCTTC.

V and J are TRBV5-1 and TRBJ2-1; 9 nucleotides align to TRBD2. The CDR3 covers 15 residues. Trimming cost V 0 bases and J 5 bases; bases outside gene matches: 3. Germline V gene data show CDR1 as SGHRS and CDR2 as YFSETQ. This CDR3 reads CASSLASGANNEQFF. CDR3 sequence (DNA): TGCGCCAGCAGCTTGGCTAGCGGGGCTAACAATGAGCAGTTCTTC.

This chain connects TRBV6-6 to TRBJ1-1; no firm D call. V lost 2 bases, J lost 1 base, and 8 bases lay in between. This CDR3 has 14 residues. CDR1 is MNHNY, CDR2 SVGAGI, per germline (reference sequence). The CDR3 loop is CASSYVGENTEAFF. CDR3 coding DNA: TGTGCCAGCAGTTACGTTGGAGAGAACACTGAAGCTTTCTTT.

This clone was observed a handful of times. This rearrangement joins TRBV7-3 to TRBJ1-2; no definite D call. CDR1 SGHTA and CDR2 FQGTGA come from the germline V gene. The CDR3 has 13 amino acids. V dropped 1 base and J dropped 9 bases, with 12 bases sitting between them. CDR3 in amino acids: CASSLSPDGSYTF. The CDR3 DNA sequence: TGTGCCAGCAGCTTAAGTCCGGACGGCAGCTACACCTTC.

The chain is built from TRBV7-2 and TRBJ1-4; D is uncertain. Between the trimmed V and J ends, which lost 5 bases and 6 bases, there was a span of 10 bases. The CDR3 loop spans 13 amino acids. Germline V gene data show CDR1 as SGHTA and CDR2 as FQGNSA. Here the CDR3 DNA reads TGTGCCAGCAGCACCTACTCCGATGAAAAACTGTTTTTT. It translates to CASSTYSDEKLFF.

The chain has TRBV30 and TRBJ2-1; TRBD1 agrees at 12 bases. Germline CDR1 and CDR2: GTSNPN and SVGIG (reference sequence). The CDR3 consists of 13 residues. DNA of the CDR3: TGTGCGTTCGGGACAGGGGGCAGTTATGAGCAGTTCTTC. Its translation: CAFGTGGSYEQFF.

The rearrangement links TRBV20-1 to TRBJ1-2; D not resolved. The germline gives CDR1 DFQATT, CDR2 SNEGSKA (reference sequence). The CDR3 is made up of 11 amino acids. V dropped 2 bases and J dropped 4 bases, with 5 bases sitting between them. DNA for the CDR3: TGCAGTGCTAGACAGGTCTATGGCTACACCTTC. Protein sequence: CSARQVYGYTF.

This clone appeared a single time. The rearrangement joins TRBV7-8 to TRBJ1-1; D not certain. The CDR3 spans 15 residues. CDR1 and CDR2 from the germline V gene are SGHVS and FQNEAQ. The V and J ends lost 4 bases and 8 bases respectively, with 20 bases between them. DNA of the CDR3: TGTGCCAGCAGCTCGGATACGGGAGCTTTGAGAGAAGCTTTCTTT. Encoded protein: CASSSDTGALREAFF.

The CDR3 sequence is CASSLKVTGRKDGYTF. The CDR3 DNA sequence: TGTGCCAGCAGTTTAAAAGTAACAGGTCGAAAGGATGGCTACACCTTC. The rearrangement uses TRBV27 and TRBJ1-2; a possible D gene is TRBD1 (5 bases). The length of the CDR3 is 16 residues. From germline, CDR1 is MNHEY and CDR2 SMNVEV (reference sequence). V was pared by 2 bases and J by 6 bases, with 19 bases between.

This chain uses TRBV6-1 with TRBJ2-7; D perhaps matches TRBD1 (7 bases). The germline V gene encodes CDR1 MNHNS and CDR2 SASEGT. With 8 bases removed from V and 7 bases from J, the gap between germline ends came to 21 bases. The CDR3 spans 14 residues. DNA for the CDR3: TGTGCCAGCGAGGGGGGACAGTCCTTTGGGGAGCAGTACTTC. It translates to CASEGGQSFGEQYF.

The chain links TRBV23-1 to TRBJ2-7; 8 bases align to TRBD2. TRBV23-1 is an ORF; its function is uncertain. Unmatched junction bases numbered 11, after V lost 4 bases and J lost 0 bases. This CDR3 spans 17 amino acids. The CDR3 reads CASSLKAPSGYSYEQYF. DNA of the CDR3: TGCGCCAGCAGTCTTAAGGCGCCTAGCGGGTACTCCTACGAGCAGTACTTC.

CDR3 residues: CASTPGEGHEQYF. DNA of the CDR3: TGTGCCAGCACCCCTGGGGAGGGCCACGAGCAGTACTTC. The rearrangement joins TRBV13 to TRBJ2-5; 7 bases are a match to TRBD2. Matching the DNA end better, TRBJ2-7 makes the J call doubtful. CDR1 and CDR2 (germline): PRHDT, FYEKMQ (reference sequence). The CDR3 sequence is 13 residues long.

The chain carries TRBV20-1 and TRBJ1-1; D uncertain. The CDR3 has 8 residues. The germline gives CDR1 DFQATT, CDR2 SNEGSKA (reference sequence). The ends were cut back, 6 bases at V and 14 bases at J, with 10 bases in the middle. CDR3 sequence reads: CSALPGFF. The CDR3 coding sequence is TGCAGTGCCCTCCCCGGCTTCTTT.

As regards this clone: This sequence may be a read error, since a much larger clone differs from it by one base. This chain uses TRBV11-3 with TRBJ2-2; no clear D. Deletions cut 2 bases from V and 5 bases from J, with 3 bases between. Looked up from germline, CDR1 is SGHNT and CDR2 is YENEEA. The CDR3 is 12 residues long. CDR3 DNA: TGTGCCAGCAGCTTAAGGACCGGGGAGCTGTTTTTT. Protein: CASSLRTGELFF.

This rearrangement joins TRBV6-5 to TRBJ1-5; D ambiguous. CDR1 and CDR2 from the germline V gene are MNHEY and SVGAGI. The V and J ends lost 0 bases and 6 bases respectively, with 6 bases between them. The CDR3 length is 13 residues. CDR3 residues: CASSYSAAQPQHF. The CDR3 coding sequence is TGTGCCAGCAGTTACTCCGCAGCTCAGCCCCAGCATTTT.

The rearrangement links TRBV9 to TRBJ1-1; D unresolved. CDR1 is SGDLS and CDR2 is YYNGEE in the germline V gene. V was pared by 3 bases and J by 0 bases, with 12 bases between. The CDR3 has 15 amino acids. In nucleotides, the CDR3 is TGTGCCAGCAGCGCAAAGGGAGGGATGAACACTGAAGCTTTCTTT. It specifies CASSAKGGMNTEAFF.

The CDR3: CASSLASGPYNEQFF. CDR3 nucleotides: TGTGCCAGCAGCTTAGCTAGCGGGCCCTACAATGAGCAGTTCTTC. The chain uses TRBV11-3 and TRBJ2-1, with 8 bases that match TRBD2. From germline, CDR1 is SGHNT and CDR2 YENEEA. The CDR3 loop spans 15 amino acids. Trimming cost V 1 base and J 2 bases; bases outside gene matches: 1.

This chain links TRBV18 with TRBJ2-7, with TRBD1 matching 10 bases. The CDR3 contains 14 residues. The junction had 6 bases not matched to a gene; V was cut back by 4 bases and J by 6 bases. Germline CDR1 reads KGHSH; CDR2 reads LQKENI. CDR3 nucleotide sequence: TGTGCCAGCTCACGGGGGACAGGGGCGGGCGAGCAGTACTTC. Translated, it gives CASSRGTGAGEQYF.

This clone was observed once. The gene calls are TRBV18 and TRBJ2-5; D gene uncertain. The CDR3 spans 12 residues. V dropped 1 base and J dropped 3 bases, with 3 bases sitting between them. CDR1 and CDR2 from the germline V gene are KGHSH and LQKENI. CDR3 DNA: TGTGCCAGCTCACCACGTGAAGAGACCCAGTACTTC. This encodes CASSPREETQYF. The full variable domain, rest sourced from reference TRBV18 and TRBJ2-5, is NAGVMQNPRHLVRRRGQEARLRCSPMKGHSHVYWYRQLPEEGLKFMVYLQKENIIDESGMPKERFSAEFPKEGPSILRIQQVVRGDSAAYFCASSPREETQYFGPGTRLLVL.

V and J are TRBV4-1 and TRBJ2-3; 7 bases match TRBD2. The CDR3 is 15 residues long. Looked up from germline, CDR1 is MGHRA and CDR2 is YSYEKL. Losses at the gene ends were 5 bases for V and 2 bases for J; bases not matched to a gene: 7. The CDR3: CASSWREGVTDTQYF. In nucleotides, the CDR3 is TGCGCCAGCAGCTGGAGGGAGGGCGTCACAGATACGCAGTATTTT.

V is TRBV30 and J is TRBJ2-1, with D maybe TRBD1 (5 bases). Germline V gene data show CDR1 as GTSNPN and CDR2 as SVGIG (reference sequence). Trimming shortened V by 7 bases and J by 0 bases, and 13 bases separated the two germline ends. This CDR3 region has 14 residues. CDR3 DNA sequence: TGTGCCTCCCTCTTCCAGGGCTCCTACAATGAGCAGTTCTTC. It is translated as CASLFQGSYNEQFF.

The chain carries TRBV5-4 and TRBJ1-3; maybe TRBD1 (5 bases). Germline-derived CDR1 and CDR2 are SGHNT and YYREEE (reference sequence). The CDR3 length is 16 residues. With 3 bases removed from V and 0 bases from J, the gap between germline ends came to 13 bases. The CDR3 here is CASSSQAGNSGNTIYF. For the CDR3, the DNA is TGTGCCAGCAGCTCACAGGCGGGTAACTCTGGAAACACCATATATTTT.

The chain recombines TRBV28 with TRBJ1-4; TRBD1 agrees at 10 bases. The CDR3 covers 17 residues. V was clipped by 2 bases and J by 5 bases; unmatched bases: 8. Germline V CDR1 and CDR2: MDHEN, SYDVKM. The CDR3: CASSLTGTGASNEKLFF. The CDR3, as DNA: TGTGCCAGCAGTTTAACCGGGACAGGGGCTTCGAATGAAAAACTGTTTTTT.